A single sample is the source of the 8 T cell receptor beta chains below, sequenced in a study of tissue T cells after allogeneic stem cell transplantation. The time point here: mouse harvest day 7 after allogeneic transplant. Tail vein injection delivered 10^7 T-cell-depleted bone marrow cells and 10^6 splenic CD5+ T cells. Profiling relied on immunoSEQ multiplex PCR, and the TCRdb table lists in-frame clones only, not all of them. The sample records 7,000 to 7,500 clones, over 45% being singletons. Sequenced sample: gut tissue. The receptors stem from a female BALB/c mouse given C57BL/6 T cells with graft-versus-host disease after an allogeneic hematopoietic cell transplant.

By its share, this clone is large. Each gene name is a mouse one. Coverage ceases 1 residue before the CDR3 finishes, and the germline J gene fills in the end. V and J are TRBV3 and TRBJ2-7; D not certain. Per the germline V gene, CDR1 is SNHLY and CDR2 is FYNGKV (reference sequence). The CDR3 is 13 residues long. V lost 1 base to trimming and J lost 3 bases, with 7 bases between them. The CDR3 loop reads CASSLVGNYEQYF. The covered CDR3 bases are TGTGCCAGCAGCTTAGTTGGGAACTATGAACAGTAC.

The table lists this clone with a few counts. Mouse gene names apply. Read data end 1 residue before the CDR3 end; the end is taken from the germline J gene. The rearrangement uses TRBV19 and TRBJ1-1; 9 bases are shared with TRBD1. After removal of 5 bases from V and 2 bases from J, the junction contained 1 base not matched to a gene. This CDR3 is built from 13 residues. Germline values: CDR1 FNHDT, CDR2 SITEND (reference sequence). The sequenced CDR3 bases are TGTGCCAGCAGGACAGGGGGTAACACAGAAGTCTTC. The encoded protein is CASRTGGNTEVF. The whole CDR3 protein is CASRTGGNTEVFF.

With regard to this clone: Gene names are mouse gene names. The read stops 1 residue short of the end of the CDR3; the missing end is completed from the germline J gene. V gene TRBV16 combines with J gene TRBJ2-7; the D is unclear. Deletions cut 1 base from V and 4 bases from J, with 5 bases between. The germline CDR1 and CDR2 sequences are SGHSA and FRNQAP. The CDR3 contains 12 residues. The CDR3 bases that were read are TGTGCAAGCAGCTTAGTTAATTATGAACAGTAC. This translates into CASSLVNYEQY. Given in full, the CDR3 is CASSLVNYEQYF.

This clone was counted a few times. Germline and genes here are mouse. Read data end 1 residue before the CDR3 end; the end is taken from the germline J gene. This chain uses TRBV16 with TRBJ1-2; D might be TRBD1 (5 bases). The V end lost 5 bases, the J end lost 1 base, and 11 bases lay between the germline ends. Germline CDR1 is SGHSA and CDR2 is FRNQAP. This CDR3 has 14 amino acids. This chain's CDR3 is CASSQIGQNSDYTF. Incomplete CDR3 DNA: TGTGCAAGCAGCCAGATCGGACAAAACTCCGACTACACC.

This clone has only a few counts. All gene names here are mouse names. The read finishes 1 residue shy of the CDR3 end, and the germline J gene is used to complete it. The chain uses TRBV1 and TRBJ1-6; TRBD1 matches at 7 bases. TRBJ1-6 is assigned to the ORF class and has an uncertain function. Germline V gene lookup returns CDR1 NSQYPW and CDR2 LRSPGD (reference sequence). Germline trimming cut 4 bases from V and 1 base from J; bases unmatched to any gene: 1. This CDR3 has 15 residues. Partial CDR3 DNA: TGCACCTGCAGTGGGGGACAGTCCTATAATTCGCCCCTCTAC. Amino acid sequence: CTCSGGQSYNSPLY. The full-length CDR3 reads as CTCSGGQSYNSPLYF.

Concerning this clone: Gene names refer to mouse genes. Read coverage stops 1 residue before the CDR3 terminus; the germline J gene supplies the remainder. V and J are TRBV26 and TRBJ1-1; TRBD1 might be the D (6 bases). V gave up 1 base and J gave up 0 bases, with 6 bases separating them. CDR3 size: 14 residues. CDR1 KGHPV and CDR2 FQNQEV come from the germline V gene (reference sequence). The CDR3 is CASSLYRANTEVFF. The CDR3 DNA, read in part, is TGTGCCAGCAGTCTGTACAGGGCAAACACAGAAGTCTTC.

As concerns this clone: Gene names and germline match the mouse. The read terminates 1 residue before the CDR3 end, so the remaining end is supplied by the germline J gene. The chain recombines TRBV5 with TRBJ1-1; D unclear. Trimming shortened V by 0 bases and J by 0 bases, and 8 bases separated the two germline ends. The CDR3 has 15 amino acids. Germline CDR1 and CDR2: LGHNA and YNLKQL (reference sequence). CDR3 in amino acids: CASSQDNSANTEVFF. The part of the CDR3 DNA that was read is TGTGCCAGCAGCCAAGATAACAGTGCAAACACAGAAGTCTTC.

Concerning this clone itself: Gene labels here are mouse ones. The read is 1 residue too short to cover the CDR3 end, so that end is filled in from the germline J gene. This sequence joins TRBV26 and TRBJ2-3; the D gene is possibly TRBD2 (6 bases). Per germline, CDR1 KGHPV and CDR2 FQNQEV (reference sequence). This CDR3 comprises 14 residues. The V end lost 2 bases, the J end lost 2 bases, and 8 bases lay between the germline ends. CDR3 DNA, as far as it was read: TGTGCCAGCAGTCTGGGGGGGAATGCAGAAACGCTGTAT. The encoded protein is CASSLGGNAETLY. The entire CDR3 protein reads CASSLGGNAETLYF.